Below, 5 T cell receptor beta chains from the same sample are listed, as sequenced in a study of tumor and adjacent non-tumor tissue in lung cancer. The library came from three nested PCR rounds adapted from ARM-PCR protocols. Each CDR3 protein gets one entry after TCRdb re-called the multiplex PCR reads with MiXCR. The table has roughly 43,000 distinct CDR3 sequences, more than 50% seen once. RNA was extracted from bulk tissue without any cell sorting. This non-tumor lung sample came from over 3 cm beyond the tumor edge. Sequencing was performed on distant non-tumor lung tissue. The source of these receptors is a man aged 50 to 59 with non-small cell lung cancer.

About this clonotype itself: A junction boundary mismatches the germline segment, possibly from a read error. J is TRBJ2-6 and V is TRBV29-1, with D possibly called TRBD1 or TRBD2 (6 bases each). The CDR3 has 16 residues. The germline V gene encodes CDR1 SQVTM and CDR2 ANQGSEA. In DNA, the CDR3 is TGCAGCGTCCCCTATTACAGGGACTCTGGGGCCAACGTCCAGACTTTC. The encoded protein is CSVPYYRDSGANVQTF.

With respect to this clonotype: One end of the junction varies from germline; a read error may be responsible. The chain employs TRBV2 and TRBJ2-2; D unclear. Germline CDR1 SNHLY, CDR2 FYNNEI. The CDR3 runs 14 residues. Here the CDR3 reads CSSSEREPPGELFF. The CDR3 nucleotides are TGTTCCAGCAGTGAACGTGAGCCCCCCGGGGAGCTGTTTTTT.

The J gene is TRBJ2-2, the V gene TRBV6-5; TRBD1 matches 7 bases. Trimming took 4 bases from V and 6 from J; bases not matched to a gene: 8. Germline V CDR1 and CDR2: MNHEY, SVGAGI. The CDR3 sequence is 15 residues long. The DNA for the CDR3 is TGTGCCAGCAGTTTTGGACAGGAGCCACCCGGGGAGCTGTTTTTT. It codes for CASSFGQEPPGELFF.

Only a few counts were recorded for this clonotype. A read error may produce the germline difference seen at one junction end. Written as DNA, the CDR3 is TGTGCCAGCAGCCAAATGGCTAGCGGGAGCTCATACAGTGAGCAGTTCTTC. This encodes CASSQMASGSSYSEQFF. This chain joins TRBV4-2 and TRBJ2-1; TRBD2 matches at 10 bases. The CDR3 totals 17 residues. Germline CDR1 LGHNA, CDR2 YNFKEQ.

Remarks on this clonotype: Germline and junction disagree at one end, which may indicate a read error. The rearrangement uses TRBV10-2 and TRBJ2-5, with D possibly TRBD2 on 5 matching bases. CDR1 WSHSY and CDR2 SAAADI come from the germline V gene. There are 13 residues in the CDR3. CDR3 loop: CASSEAGGETQYF. In DNA form, the CDR3 reads TGCGCCAGTAGTGAGGCAGGCGGGGAGACCCAGTACTTC.